The 25 T cell receptor beta chains listed next were all sequenced from one sample in a study of cytomegalovirus exposure and HLA in healthy donors. PCR used 60 Vbeta primers and 13 Jbeta primers. The repertoire was sequenced with immunoSEQ multiplex PCR; TCRdb's copy has only in-frame clones and lacks some. The sample yields about 150,000 clones, roughly 84% seen once. The sequenced sample was PBMCs. The receptors were sampled from a woman in her late teens or twenties in good health and CMV-seronegative.

The V call is TRBV6-4, the J call TRBJ1-2, with 7 bases that match TRBD1. J gave up 1 base and V 2 bases, and 10 bases lay outside the gene matches. This CDR3 contains 17 residues. Germline V gene lookup returns CDR1 MRHNA and CDR2 SNTAGT. The DNA for the CDR3 is TGTGCCAGCAGTGACGACAGGGATTTGATGAATAACTATGGCTACACCTTC. Translation: CASSDDRDLMNNYGYTF.

The chain employs TRBV7-3 and TRBJ1-1; D remains unclear. The CDR3 has 13 residues. Germline-derived CDR1 and CDR2 are SGHTA and FQGTGA. V was clipped by 2 bases and J by 3 bases, with 7 bases between them. The CDR3 spells CASSLYEDTEAFF. The CDR3 DNA is TGTGCCAGCAGCTTATATGAGGACACTGAAGCTTTCTTT.

In this sample, this clone turned up a few times. The V call is TRBV4-3, the J call TRBJ2-5; 7 positions match TRBD2. The CDR3 contains 14 residues. Losses at the gene ends were 0 bases for V and 5 bases for J; bases not matched to a gene: 3. Germline CDR1 and CDR2: LGHNA and YSLEER. CDR3 in DNA: TGCGCCAGCAGCCAAGATCACGGGAGGGAGACCCAGTACTTC. Residues: CASSQDHGRETQYF.

J is TRBJ2-5 and V is TRBV7-2; 7 nucleotides line up with TRBD1. Trimming took 5 bases from V and 4 from J; bases not matched to a gene: 4. CDR3 length: 13 amino acids. Germline assignment: CDR1 SGHTA and CDR2 FQGNSA. The CDR3 spells CASSNNRGETQYF. Written as DNA, the CDR3 is TGTGCCAGCAGCAACAACAGGGGAGAGACCCAGTACTTC. The full variable domain, in which reference TRBV7-2 and TRBJ2-5 provide the parts outside the CDR3, is GAGVSQSPSNKVTEKGKDVELRCDPISGHTALYWYRQSLGQGLEFLIYFQGNSAPDKSGLPSDRFSAERTGGSVSTLTIQRTQQEDSAVYLCASSNNRGETQYFGPGTRLLVL.

The chain combines TRBV9 with TRBJ2-5; a weak D match, TRBD2 (6 bases). The V end lost 0 bases, the J end lost 4 bases, and 16 bases lay between the germline ends. CDR3 length equals 16 residues. Looked up from germline, CDR1 is SGDLS and CDR2 is YYNGEE. The CDR3 region has the DNA TGTGCCAGCAGCGTAGCCGGAGGGACTTTTGCAGAGACCCAGTACTTC. Its protein product is CASSVAGGTFAETQYF.

The V gene is TRBV2, the J gene TRBJ1-6, with TRBD1 matching 9 bases. This CDR3 comprises 15 residues. Unmatched junction bases numbered 8, after V lost 6 bases and J lost 8 bases. CDR1 and CDR2 (germline): SNHLY, FYNNEI. The CDR3 region has the DNA TGTGCCAGCAGCGCACCGGGACAGGGACATTCACCCCTCCACTTT. This sequence encodes CASSAPGQGHSPLHF.

The rearrangement links TRBV6-6 to TRBJ2-7; TRBD1 aligns across 8 bases. With 6 bases clipped from V and 3 bases from J, the junction kept 7 bases outside the gene matches. Germline V gene sequence: CDR1 MNHNY, CDR2 SVGAGI (reference sequence). There are 14 residues in the CDR3. CDR3 protein: CASSQGTGYYEQYF. For the CDR3, the DNA is TGTGCCAGCAGCCAAGGGACAGGCTACTACGAGCAGTACTTC.

CDR3 loop: CASTAGWGSGANVLTF. The DNA for the CDR3 is TGTGCCAGCACCGCAGGGTGGGGCTCTGGGGCCAACGTCCTGACTTTC. The V gene is TRBV6-6, the J gene TRBJ2-6, with D possibly matching TRBD1 (5 bases). The V and J ends lost 7 bases and 0 bases respectively, with 13 bases between them. Germline V CDR1 and CDR2: MNHNY, SVGAGI (reference sequence). The CDR3 is made up of 16 amino acids.

This chain links TRBV6-5 with TRBJ1-4, with unresolved D. CDR3 length: 12 amino acids. Germline V lookup: CDR1 MNHEY, CDR2 SVGAGI. CDR3 DNA sequence: TGTGCTAGTCGAGGGCATAATGAAAAACTGTTTTTT. It yields the protein CASRGHNEKLFF.

The rearrangement joins TRBV7-9 to TRBJ2-3; TRBD1 agrees at 9 bases. The V segment lost 1 base and the J segment 4 bases; nucleotides outside the gene matches: 3. Looked up from germline, CDR1 is SEHNR and CDR2 is FQNEAQ (reference sequence). The length of the CDR3 is 15 residues. The CDR3 DNA follows: TGTGCCAGCAGCTTAGAACAGGGGGCCGCAGATACGCAGTATTTT. As protein: CASSLEQGAADTQYF.

V and J are TRBV30 and TRBJ1-5; 7 bases fit TRBD1. V lost 5 bases and J lost 6; bases outside the gene matches: 10. Per the germline V gene, CDR1 is GTSNPN and CDR2 is SVGIG (reference sequence). The CDR3 runs to 14 residues. The CDR3, as DNA: TGTGCCTGGTCTTACAGGGGTAGGGGTCAGCCCCAGCATTTT. Translating it yields CAWSYRGRGQPQHF.

This sequence joins TRBV10-3 and TRBJ2-6; 7 positions match TRBD1. The CDR3 is 18 residues long. Germline assignment: CDR1 ENHRY and CDR2 SYGVKD. V dropped 7 bases and J dropped 1; count of bases not matched to a gene: 13. Written as DNA, the CDR3 is TGTGCCATCACCCCGGGGACAGCGCGTCATTCTGGGGCCAACGTCCTGACTTTC. Its translation: CAITPGTARHSGANVLTF.

This clone was counted only a few times. The rearrangement joins TRBV27 to TRBJ1-1, with D unresolved. This CDR3 region has 11 residues. CDR1 is MNHEY, CDR2 SMNVEV, per germline (reference sequence). Trimming shortened V by 10 bases and J by 6 bases, and 12 bases separated the two germline ends. This chain's CDR3 is CATLEEAEAFF. DNA of the CDR3: TGTGCCACCCTGGAGGAGGCTGAAGCTTTCTTT.

The rearrangement uses TRBV2 and TRBJ1-5; 9 bases line up with TRBD1. The CDR3 has 13 residues. V shed 8 bases, J shed 3 bases, and the junction held 2 bases outside the gene matches. Germline V gene sequence: CDR1 SNHLY, CDR2 FYNNEI. The CDR3 nucleotides are TGTGCCAGCCGGACAGGGGTCAATCAGCCCCAGCATTTT. Residues: CASRTGVNQPQHF.

V is TRBV28 and J is TRBJ1-3, with D maybe TRBD1 (5 bases). This CDR3 contains 16 residues. V lost 2 bases, J lost 5 bases, and 16 bases lay in between. Germline CDR1 reads MDHEN; CDR2 reads SYDVKM. Here the CDR3 reads CASSLASSHRRNTIYF. As DNA, the CDR3 is TGTGCCAGCAGTTTAGCGTCCTCTCACAGGCGAAACACCATATATTTT.

V is TRBV18 and J is TRBJ2-1; 13 positions match TRBD2. The germline V gene has CDR1 KGHSH and CDR2 LQKENI. V lost 1 base and J lost 0; bases outside the gene matches: 9. The CDR3 extends over 20 amino acids. The CDR3 DNA reads as TGTGCCAGCTCACCACTGGGACTAGCGGGGTTTTCCAGCTCCTACAATGAGCAGTTCTTC. Amino acid sequence: CASSPLGLAGFSSSYNEQFF.

The rearrangement links TRBV5-6 to TRBJ2-1; D possibly corresponds to TRBD2 (5 bases). This CDR3 comprises 16 residues. The V gene's germline CDR1 is SGHDT and CDR2 YYEEEE. V was clipped by 0 bases and J by 2 bases, with 12 bases between them. The CDR3: CASSLVRGDTYNEQFF. Written as DNA, the CDR3 is TGTGCCAGCAGCTTGGTCCGGGGAGACACCTACAATGAGCAGTTCTTC.

V gene TRBV7-2 combines with J gene TRBJ2-7; no reliable D call. Germline V gene data show CDR1 as SGHTA and CDR2 as FQGNSA. V gave up 5 bases and J gave up 1 base, with 24 bases separating them. The CDR3 is 18 residues long. CDR3 DNA sequence: TGTGCCAGCAGCCCCAGGAAAACCTTTGGGCCTTCTTCCTACGAGCAGTACTTC. The encoded protein is CASSPRKTFGPSSYEQYF.

This chain connects TRBV18 to TRBJ1-1; D is unresolved. The germline V and J ends were trimmed by 2 bases and 1 base, with 5 bases remaining between them. Germline loops: CDR1 KGHSH, CDR2 LQKENI. The CDR3 sequence is 13 residues long. In DNA form, the CDR3 reads TGTGCCAGCTCACCAACAGAGAACACTGAAGCTTTCTTT. It encodes CASSPTENTEAFF.

This clone occurred a few times. The CDR3, as DNA: TGTGCCAGCAGCCTCCTTGCAGGACAGGGCTACAATGAGCAGTTCTTC. This codes for CASSLLAGQGYNEQFF. The V gene is TRBV5-6, the J gene TRBJ2-1, with 8 bases that match TRBD1. The CDR3 is 16 residues long. V dropped 4 bases and J dropped 3; count of bases not matched to a gene: 9. Germline CDR1 is SGHDT and CDR2 is YYEEEE.

The chain links TRBV2 to TRBJ2-3; 7 bases match TRBD2. This CDR3 region has 12 residues. Germline V gives CDR1 SNHLY, CDR2 FYNNEI. J gave up 7 bases and V 4 bases, and 2 bases lay outside the gene matches. The chain's CDR3 is CASSAGLYTQYF. In DNA form, the CDR3 reads TGTGCCAGCAGTGCGGGACTATATACGCAGTATTTT.

This rearrangement joins TRBV7-8 to TRBJ2-5; 9 bases line up with TRBD2. The DNA matches TRBJ2-7 better at its end, which makes the J call doubtful. The CDR3 is 15 amino acids. Germline loops: CDR1 SGHVS, CDR2 FQNEAQ. CDR3 coding DNA: TGTGCCAGCAGCCCCCCCGGGACTAGCCGTTCCGAGCAGTACTTC. Translating it yields CASSPPGTSRSEQYF.

Only one count was recorded for this clone. The rearrangement joins TRBV9 to TRBJ1-6, with 9 bases identical to TRBD1. Germline V gives CDR1 SGDLS, CDR2 YYNGEE. Germline trimming cut 4 bases from V and 10 bases from J; bases unmatched to any gene: 6. This CDR3 is built from 14 residues. The CDR3 DNA reads TGTGCCAGCAGCCGACAGGGGGTAAGATCACCCCTCCACTTT. Translating it yields CASSRQGVRSPLHF.

The chain carries TRBV7-9 and TRBJ2-3; the D is unclear. Looked up from germline, CDR1 is SEHNR and CDR2 is FQNEAQ (reference sequence). V was cut by 4 bases and J by 2 bases, with 4 bases left in between. This CDR3 has 12 amino acids. The CDR3 DNA is TGTGCCAGCAGCTCGTTCACAGATACGCAGTATTTT. It yields the protein CASSSFTDTQYF.

The chain employs TRBV5-1 and TRBJ1-6; D remains ambiguous. Trimming left V 1 base short and J 7 bases short, with 12 bases between. There are 15 residues in the CDR3. Per the germline V gene, CDR1 is SGHRS and CDR2 is YFSETQ. CDR3 sequence: CASSLTVAGNSPLHF. The CDR3 DNA sequence: TGCGCCAGCAGCTTGACAGTCGCGGGGAATTCACCCCTCCACTTT.